This entry lists 26 T cell receptor beta chains sequenced from one sample in a study of blood T cell repertoires in COVID-19. The table came from immunoSEQ multiplex PCR; TCRdb's copy has only in-frame clones and leaves some out. The sample has about 210,000 clones, 85% seen once. Sequencing was done on a sample of peripheral blood. The receptors originated from a man aged 60 to 69 with COVID-19, enrolled during active disease.

This clone has only a few counts. The rearrangement links TRBV7-2 to TRBJ1-1; TRBD1 matches at 8 bases. Germline V gives CDR1 SGHTA, CDR2 FQGNSA. V was pared by 6 bases and J by 4 bases, with 16 bases of the junction left unmatched. This CDR3 region has 17 residues. This CDR3 is CASRARQGRVGSTEAFF. The DNA of the CDR3 is TGTGCCAGCAGGGCTAGACAGGGGCGAGTGGGAAGCACTGAAGCTTTCTTT.

Points on this clone: The sample has other DNA sequences that encode this CDR3 too. The V gene is TRBV5-1, the J gene TRBJ1-3; D ambiguous. The CDR3 runs 16 residues. Germline V lookup: CDR1 SGHRS, CDR2 YFSETQ. V lost 0 bases and J lost 2, with 12 bases in between. CDR3 loop: CASSLARPRAGNTIYF. CDR3 DNA sequence: TGCGCCAGCAGCTTGGCAAGGCCCCGGGCTGGAAACACCATATATTTT.

This chain uses TRBV4-1 with TRBJ1-1; possibly TRBD1 for D (6 bases). V was pared by 3 bases and J by 1 base, with 21 bases between. The germline CDR1 and CDR2 sequences are MGHRA and YSYEKL. This CDR3 comprises 18 residues. The CDR3 DNA reads TGCGCCAGCAGCCAGTCCGGACAGCTAACAGTATCGAACACTGAAGCTTTCTTT. This gives the protein CASSQSGQLTVSNTEAFF.

The gene calls are TRBV5-5 and TRBJ1-6, with D possibly TRBD1 on 5 matching bases. Trimming shortened V by 4 bases and J by 7 bases, and 15 bases separated the two germline ends. Germline V CDR1 and CDR2: SGHKS, YYEKEE (reference sequence). The CDR3 has 15 amino acids. The CDR3 protein is CASSQTDKRNSPLHF. CDR3 coding DNA: TGTGCCAGCAGCCAGACGGACAAAAGGAATTCACCCCTCCACTTT.

This clone was counted once. The V call is TRBV9, the J call TRBJ2-7; 8 bases align to TRBD1. The germline V gene encodes CDR1 SGDLS and CDR2 YYNGEE. Losses at the gene ends were 2 bases for V and 3 bases for J; bases not matched to a gene: 10. This CDR3 comprises 16 residues. The CDR3 DNA sequence: TGTGCCAGCAGCGTGGGGACAGGCCTTACGGTCTACGAGCAGTACTTC. It yields the protein CASSVGTGLTVYEQYF. Full variable domain (remainder filled in from reference TRBV9 and TRBJ2-7): DSGVTQTPKHLITATGQRVTLRCSPRSGDLSVYWYQQSLDQGLQFLIQYYNGEERAKGNILERFSAQQFPDLHSELNLSSLELGDSALYFCASSVGTGLTVYEQYFGPGTRLTVT.

The chain combines TRBV16 with TRBJ2-2, with 9 bases identical to TRBD2. V shed 1 base, J shed 3 bases, and the junction held 6 bases outside the gene matches. CDR3 length: 17 residues. Per the germline V gene, CDR1 is KGHSY and CDR2 is FQNENV. CDR3 nucleotides: TGTGCCAGCAGCCAATTAACTAGCGGGCGTGACACCGGGGAGCTGTTTTTT. It encodes CASSQLTSGRDTGELFF.

This chain connects TRBV5-5 to TRBJ2-7; D unclear. Trimming shortened V by 0 bases and J by 1 base, and 5 bases separated the two germline ends. Germline V lookup: CDR1 SGHKS, CDR2 YYEKEE (reference sequence). CDR3 length: 13 amino acids. For the CDR3, the DNA is TGTGCCAGCAGCTTGGGACATTCCTACGAGCAGTACTTC. Protein sequence: CASSLGHSYEQYF.

The chain joins TRBV5-1 to TRBJ1-4; the D gene is possibly TRBD1 (5 bases). V was cut by 4 bases and J by 7 bases, with 17 bases left in between. This CDR3 comprises 15 residues. Germline values: CDR1 SGHRS, CDR2 YFSETQ. CDR3 in amino acids: CASSPAGGTREKLFF. In DNA, the CDR3 is TGCGCCAGCAGCCCCGCGGGCGGGACGCGTGAAAAACTGTTTTTT. The variable domain in full, with the rest retrieved from reference TRBV5-1 and TRBJ1-4, is KAGVTQTPRYLIKTRGQQVTLSCSPISGHRSVSWYQQTPGQGLQFLFEYFSETQRNKGNFPGRFSGRQFSNSRSEMNVSTLELGDSALYLCASSPAGGTREKLFFGSGTQLSVL.

The chain has TRBV9 and TRBJ2-7; tentatively, D is TRBD2 (6 bases). Trimming stripped 3 bases from V and 3 bases from J, with 19 bases between. This CDR3 is 16 amino acids long. CDR1 and CDR2 from the germline V gene are SGDLS and YYNGEE. The CDR3 sequence: CASSAQGSGAFYEQYF. The CDR3 region has the DNA TGTGCCAGCAGCGCCCAGGGTAGCGGCGCTTTCTACGAGCAGTACTTC. Variable domain in full (rest from reference TRBV9 and TRBJ2-7): DSGVTQTPKHLITATGQRVTLRCSPRSGDLSVYWYQQSLDQGLQFLIQYYNGEERAKGNILERFSAQQFPDLHSELNLSSLELGDSALYFCASSAQGSGAFYEQYFGPGTRLTVT.

This rearrangement joins TRBV7-9 to TRBJ1-5; TRBD1 matches at 8 bases. V shed 3 bases and J 5 bases; nucleotides not matched to a gene: 0. The germline V gene has CDR1 SEHNR and CDR2 FQNEAQ (reference sequence). CDR3 size: 13 residues. CDR3 region: CASSLDRDQPQHF. In DNA, the CDR3 is TGTGCCAGCAGCTTGGACAGGGATCAGCCCCAGCATTTT.

This chain joins TRBV19 and TRBJ1-3; possible D gene TRBD1, 6 bases. This CDR3 spans 14 amino acids. CDR1 LNHDA and CDR2 SQIVND come from the germline V gene (reference sequence). Trimming removed 3 bases at V and 3 bases at J, with 9 bases between. The CDR3 DNA sequence: TGTGCCAGTAGTATCAGGGGTTTTGGAAACACCATATATTTT. It specifies CASSIRGFGNTIYF.

The V call is TRBV6-5, the J call TRBJ1-4, with 7 bases lining up with TRBD1. Germline V gene sequence: CDR1 MNHEY, CDR2 SVGAGI. CDR3 length: 13 amino acids. Trimming at V came to 11 bases and at J to 0 bases, leaving 3 bases not matched to a gene. The CDR3: CASGTATNEKLFF. The CDR3, as DNA: TGTGCCTCCGGGACAGCAACTAATGAAAAACTGTTTTTT.

The genes are TRBV5-8 and TRBJ1-6, with a possible D match to TRBD1 (6 bases). V was cut by 0 bases and J by 10 bases, with 14 bases left in between. Germline lookup yields CDR1 SGHTS and CDR2 YDEGEE. This CDR3 contains 15 residues. This CDR3 reads CASSLGRGVSSPLHF. CDR3 in DNA: TGTGCCAGCAGCTTGGGCAGGGGAGTTTCGTCACCCCTCCACTTT.

The chain combines TRBV30 with TRBJ2-7, with 8 bases identical to TRBD1. V lost 7 bases and J lost 5; bases outside the gene matches: 13. The CDR3 has 14 residues. CDR1 is GTSNPN and CDR2 is SVGIG in the germline V gene (reference sequence). The CDR3 protein is CASTTRTGYNEQYF. The CDR3 DNA reads as TGTGCCTCAACCACCCGGACAGGGTACAACGAGCAGTACTTC.

DNA of the CDR3: TGCAGCGCACGACAGGCCCCCACTGAAGCTTTCTTT. Residues: CSARQAPTEAFF. V usage is TRBV29-1 and J usage is TRBJ1-1; D is perhaps TRBD1 (6 bases). V was pared by 7 bases and J by 4 bases, with 13 bases between. This CDR3 is built from 12 residues. Germline CDR1 is SQVTM and CDR2 is ANQGSEA.

The chain uses TRBV7-9 and TRBJ1-5, with D possibly matching TRBD1 (6 bases). Trimming took 1 base from V and 5 from J, leaving 12 bases between them. From germline, CDR1 is SEHNR and CDR2 FQNEAQ (reference sequence). This CDR3 comprises 15 residues. For the CDR3, the DNA is TGTGCCAGCAGCTTAGTGGGGGGGGCCTATCAGCCCCAGCATTTT. It is translated as CASSLVGGAYQPQHF.

The chain carries TRBV5-6 and TRBJ1-4; TRBD1 matches 11 bases. With 3 bases clipped from V and 8 bases from J, the junction kept 6 bases outside the gene matches. The CDR3 totals 15 residues. Germline V gene sequence: CDR1 SGHDT, CDR2 YYEEEE. The CDR3 reads CASSSAGQGGEKLFF. DNA for the CDR3: TGTGCCAGCAGCTCCGCGGGACAGGGGGGAGAAAAACTGTTTTTT.

The chain employs TRBV7-2 and TRBJ2-2; 11 bases map to TRBD1. Trimming at V came to 1 base and at J to 4 bases, leaving 2 bases not matched to a gene. The CDR3 extends over 16 amino acids. Germline V gene sequence: CDR1 SGHTA, CDR2 FQGNSA. In nucleotides, the CDR3 is TGTGCCAGCAGCTTAGTCGGGACAGGGGGCACCGGGGAGCTGTTTTTT. Translating it yields CASSLVGTGGTGELFF.

CDR3 nucleotides: TGTGCCTGGACCCGACAGGGGAATCAGCCCCAGCATTTT. It encodes CAWTRQGNQPQHF. The chain has TRBV30 and TRBJ1-5; 8 nucleotides align to TRBD1. V was clipped by 4 bases and J by 4 bases; unmatched bases: 3. This CDR3 region has 13 residues. Germline V gene lookup returns CDR1 GTSNPN and CDR2 SVGIG (reference sequence).

V and J are TRBV10-3 and TRBJ2-6; D perhaps matches TRBD2 (6 bases). Looked up from germline, CDR1 is ENHRY and CDR2 is SYGVKD. The CDR3 length is 16 residues. V was pared by 0 bases and J by 1 base, with 7 bases between. Written as DNA, the CDR3 is TGTGCCATCAGTGAGTCTGGAGGGTCTGGGGCCAACGTCCTGACTTTC. Its protein is CAISESGGSGANVLTF.

The rearrangement uses TRBV7-3 and TRBJ2-1; TRBD2 aligns across 12 bases. With 8 bases clipped from V and 5 bases from J, the junction kept 16 bases outside the gene matches. From germline, CDR1 is SGHTA and CDR2 FQGTGA. The CDR3 consists of 18 residues. CDR3: CASFPEASGRALHNEQFF. The CDR3 DNA is TGTGCCAGCTTCCCGGAGGCTAGCGGGAGGGCTTTGCACAATGAGCAGTTCTTC.

The chain has TRBV3-1 (or the pseudogene TRBV3-2) and TRBJ1-6; 7 nucleotides agree with TRBD1. From germline, CDR1 is LGHDT and CDR2 YNNKEL (reference sequence). The CDR3 has 15 amino acids. Trimming at V came to 5 bases and at J to 7 bases, leaving 8 bases not matched to a gene. This CDR3 is CASSFRQGRNSPLHF. The CDR3 bases are TGTGCCAGCAGCTTCCGACAGGGAAGGAATTCACCCCTCCACTTT.

This chain joins TRBV6-5 and TRBJ1-2; D is unclear. Trimming shortened V by 6 bases and J by 3 bases, and 8 bases separated the two germline ends. Germline V CDR1 and CDR2: MNHEY, SVGAGI. The CDR3 loop spans 12 amino acids. The CDR3 DNA follows: TGTGCCAGCAGAGGAGACGACTATGGCTACACCTTC. It specifies CASRGDDYGYTF.

This clone has just one count. The chain is built from TRBV12-3 or TRBV12-4 and TRBJ1-2; no firm D call. V lost 5 bases and J lost 5, with 12 bases in between. This CDR3 contains 13 residues. In DNA form, the CDR3 reads TGTGCCAGCAGTCTCAGCGCTTTTTATGGCTACACCTTC. It yields the protein CASSLSAFYGYTF.

The rearrangement uses TRBV30 and TRBJ1-3, with D perhaps TRBD1 (6 bases). Trimming removed 7 bases from V and 4 bases from J, with 17 bases in between. CDR3 length: 14 amino acids. The germline V gene has CDR1 GTSNPN and CDR2 SVGIG (reference sequence). Here the CDR3 reads CASRQVDKGNTIYF. Here the CDR3 DNA reads TGTGCCTCACGACAGGTCGATAAAGGAAACACCATATATTTT.

V usage is TRBV4-3 and J usage is TRBJ1-4; 10 bases are shared with TRBD1. The junction had 7 bases not matched to a gene; V was cut back by 4 bases and J by 8 bases. Germline CDR1 and CDR2: LGHNA and YSLEER. CDR3 length equals 15 residues. The DNA of the CDR3 is TGCGCCAGCAGCCCATCGAGGACAGGGGGGGAAAAACTGTTTTTT. Protein sequence: CASSPSRTGGEKLFF.